Below, 32 T cell receptor beta chains from the same sample are listed, as sequenced in a study of a mutant IDH1 vaccine in newly diagnosed glioma. These receptors have no identified antigens. Time point of the sample: week 11, during vaccination. One vaccine dose held 300 ug of mutant IDH1 20-mer peptide and came with topical imiquimod. Assay used: immunoSEQ multiplex PCR; TCRdb lists only in-frame clones, some missing. The sample shows approximately 21,000 clones, under 90% of them seen only once. The sample in question was PBMCs, obtained from a glioma patient whose treatment included an IDH1 peptide vaccine. The receptors originated from a woman between 40 and 55 years old with glioma.

The CDR3 DNA is TGTGCCAGCAGTGAAGAGAGGGCGGGGGGGAACAATGAGCAGTTCTTC. Residues: CASSEERAGGNNEQFF. The rearrangement links TRBV2 to TRBJ2-1, with 9 nucleotides matching TRBD2. J gave up 5 bases and V 1 base, and 6 bases lay outside the gene matches. CDR3 size: 16 residues. Germline values: CDR1 SNHLY, CDR2 FYNNEI.

In DNA form, the CDR3 reads TGTGCCAGCAGCCCAGGACTAGCGGGACCCACAGATACGCAGTATTTT. Protein product: CASSPGLAGPTDTQYF. V gene TRBV2 combines with J gene TRBJ2-3; 12 nucleotides align to TRBD2. Germline V gives CDR1 SNHLY, CDR2 FYNNEI. This CDR3 has 16 residues. V lost 6 bases and J lost 2; bases outside the gene matches: 6.

The chain links TRBV7-8 to TRBJ1-1; TRBD1 agrees at 8 bases. Germline V lookup: CDR1 SGHVS, CDR2 FQNEAQ. Unmatched junction bases numbered 5, after V lost 4 bases and J lost 1 base. The CDR3 has 15 residues. In nucleotides, the CDR3 is TGTGCCAGCAGCTACCCCAGGGGGCCGAACACTGAAGCTTTCTTT. Amino acids: CASSYPRGPNTEAFF.

This chain connects TRBV7-2 to TRBJ1-3; 10 bases line up with TRBD1. Trimming removed 5 bases from V and 6 bases from J; junction bases left unmatched: 10. This CDR3 is built from 16 residues. Per germline, CDR1 SGHTA and CDR2 FQGNSA. The CDR3 loop is CASSHRQGAGENTIYF. The CDR3, as DNA: TGTGCCAGCAGCCATAGACAGGGGGCAGGTGAAAACACCATATATTTT.

The V and J genes are TRBV6-5 and TRBJ2-3, with 8 positions matching TRBD1. Trimming cost V 5 bases and J 3 bases; bases outside gene matches: 4. Germline V gene lookup returns CDR1 MNHEY and CDR2 SVGAGI. The CDR3 contains 14 residues. The CDR3 DNA reads TGTGCCAGCAGTCCTGGACAGGGTACAGATACGCAGTATTTT. The encoded protein is CASSPGQGTDTQYF.

The chain combines TRBV2 with TRBJ1-1; D ambiguous. The germline V and J ends were trimmed by 2 bases and 0 bases, with 10 bases remaining between them. CDR1 is SNHLY, CDR2 FYNNEI, per germline. CDR3 size: 15 residues. CDR3 in DNA: TGTGCCAGCAGTGAACTGGCAGGCATGAACACTGAAGCTTTCTTT. This encodes CASSELAGMNTEAFF. Filled out from reference TRBV2 and TRBJ1-1, the complete variable domain reads EPEVTQTPSHQVTQMGQEVILRCVPISNHLYFYWYRQILGQKVEFLVSFYNNEISEKSEIFDDQFSVERPDGSNFTLKIRSTKLEDSAMYFCASSELAGMNTEAFFGQGTRLTVV.

The chain is built from TRBV5-1 and TRBJ2-5; TRBD1 or TRBD2 may be the D gene (5 bases each). The CDR3 length is 14 residues. V was pared by 6 bases and J by 5 bases, with 17 bases between. Germline-derived CDR1 and CDR2 are SGHRS and YFSETQ. The CDR3 bases are TGCGCCAGCACCCTTTGGCCGGGGCCGGAGACCCAGTACTTC. Translating it yields CASTLWPGPETQYF.

The chain links TRBV4-2 to TRBJ1-5; 11 bases map to TRBD1. This CDR3 has 19 residues. V trimming: 1 base; J trimming: 5 bases; junction bases outside the gene matches: 13. Germline assignment: CDR1 LGHNA and CDR2 YNFKEQ. CDR3 amino acids: CASSQGHRTGGISDQPQHF. CDR3 coding DNA: TGTGCCAGCAGCCAAGGGCACCGGACAGGGGGCATATCGGATCAGCCCCAGCATTTT.

J is TRBJ2-7 and V is TRBV7-8, with D uncertain. This CDR3 spans 13 amino acids. Per the germline V gene, CDR1 is SGHVS and CDR2 is FQNEAQ. The V and J ends lost 1 base and 3 bases respectively, with 7 bases between them. The DNA for the CDR3 is TGTGCCAGCAGCTTAGACGGTAACTACGAGCAGTACTTC. Its protein product is CASSLDGNYEQYF.

V and J are TRBV30 and TRBJ2-6; no reliable D call. CDR3 length: 15 amino acids. CDR1 is GTSNPN and CDR2 is SVGIG in the germline V gene (reference sequence). V lost 1 base, J lost 0 bases, and 7 bases lay in between. CDR3: CAWSAVGSGANVLTF. The CDR3 DNA reads TGTGCCTGGAGTGCCGTGGGCTCTGGGGCCAACGTCCTGACTTTC.

The J gene is TRBJ2-7, the V gene TRBV5-4, with 11 bases that match TRBD2. Germline V lookup: CDR1 SGHNT, CDR2 YYREEE (reference sequence). V lost 2 bases and J lost 5; bases outside the gene matches: 6. This CDR3 is built from 15 residues. CDR3 sequence reads: CASSLDPSGGNEQYF. CDR3 DNA sequence: TGTGCCAGCAGCTTAGATCCTAGCGGGGGGAACGAGCAGTACTTC.

This clone was seen a handful of times. The chain uses TRBV7-2 and TRBJ1-1; 9 bases are a match to TRBD1. Germline lookup yields CDR1 SGHTA and CDR2 FQGNSA. The CDR3 sequence is 15 residues long. After removal of 4 bases from V and 2 bases from J, the junction contained 5 bases not matched to a gene. The CDR3 region has the DNA TGTGCCAGCAGCTGGGGACAGGGTGGCAACACTGAAGCTTTCTTT. It is translated as CASSWGQGGNTEAFF. Based on the CDR3 plus reference TRBV7-2 and TRBJ1-1, the full variable domain is GAGVSQSPSNKVTEKGKDVELRCDPISGHTALYWYRQSLGQGLEFLIYFQGNSAPDKSGLPSDRFSAERTGGSVSTLTIQRTQQEDSAVYLCASSWGQGGNTEAFFGQGTRLTVV.

This clone was recorded only once. The chain employs TRBV29-1 and TRBJ1-4, with 7 bases lining up with TRBD1. V was clipped by 5 bases and J by 4 bases; unmatched bases: 7. The CDR3 spans 14 residues. Germline-derived CDR1 and CDR2 are SQVTM and ANQGSEA. CDR3 nucleotide sequence: TGCAGCGTTCGGAAGGGGGCTGATAATGAAAAACTGTTTTTT. Translation gives CSVRKGADNEKLFF.

V usage is TRBV15 and J usage is TRBJ1-2; unclear D gene. CDR3 length equals 14 residues. Germline CDR1 LNHNV, CDR2 YYDKDF (reference sequence). V lost 1 base and J 3 bases, leaving 9 bases between the germline ends. The CDR3 coding sequence is TGTGCCACCAGCAGAGCCCCACCTTACTATGGCTACACCTTC. It codes for CATSRAPPYYGYTF.

The V gene is TRBV6-1, the J gene TRBJ1-5; unclear D gene. V gave up 2 bases and J gave up 3 bases, with 11 bases separating them. This CDR3 has 15 amino acids. Per germline, CDR1 MNHNS and CDR2 SASEGT. CDR3 protein: CASSERSGFNQPQHF. DNA of the CDR3: TGTGCCAGCAGTGAAAGGTCTGGTTTCAATCAGCCCCAGCATTTT.

The V gene is TRBV6-5, the J gene TRBJ2-7; no firm D call. Trimming stripped 6 bases from V and 7 bases from J, with 19 bases between. Per the germline V gene, CDR1 is MNHEY and CDR2 is SVGAGI. This CDR3 spans 14 amino acids. The CDR3 region has the DNA TGTGCCAGCAGACCCTTTTCGCCTTGGCGGGAGCAGTACTTC. It specifies CASRPFSPWREQYF.

This clone was seen only a few times. The chain recombines TRBV5-6 with TRBJ1-1; TRBD1 matches at 7 bases. The junction had 6 bases not matched to a gene; V was cut back by 0 bases and J by 7 bases. Germline values: CDR1 SGHDT, CDR2 YYEEEE. The CDR3 consists of 14 residues. The CDR3 bases are TGTGCCAGCAGCTTGGCAGGGGGACGGGGTGAAGCTTTCTTT. This gives the protein CASSLAGGRGEAFF. The full variable domain, in which reference TRBV5-6 and TRBJ1-1 provide the parts outside the CDR3, is DAGVTQSPTHLIKTRGQQVTLRCSPKSGHDTVSWYQQALGQGPQFIFQYYEEEERQRGNFPDRFSGHQFPNYSSELNVNALLLGDSALYLCASSLAGGRGEAFFGQGTRLTVV.

The rearrangement joins TRBV27 to TRBJ1-5; D is possibly TRBD1 (6 bases). The CDR3 sequence is 13 residues long. The germline V and J ends were trimmed by 2 bases and 7 bases, with 9 bases remaining between them. Germline V gives CDR1 MNHEY, CDR2 SMNVEV (reference sequence). The CDR3 DNA reads TGTGCCAGCAGTTTAAGGGGGAGCCAGCCCCAGCATTTT. Translating gives CASSLRGSQPQHF.

The chain combines TRBV6-5 with TRBJ1-6; the match to TRBD1 covers 9 bases. CDR1 and CDR2 from the germline V gene are MNHEY and SVGAGI. The V and J ends lost 7 bases and 9 bases, in that order; junction bases with no gene match: 10. The CDR3 totals 15 residues. CDR3 protein: CASTHSWDRVSPLHF. The DNA for the CDR3 is TGTGCCAGCACCCACAGCTGGGACAGGGTTTCACCCCTCCACTTT.

The V gene is TRBV12-5, the J gene TRBJ2-1, with D hard to call. V was clipped by 0 bases and J by 2 bases, with 8 bases between them. This CDR3 spans 15 amino acids. Germline CDR1 reads LGHNT; CDR2 reads FRNRAP. The CDR3 DNA reads as TGTGCTAGTGGTTTGGTACTTGGTCCCTACAATGAGCAGTTCTTC. It codes for CASGLVLGPYNEQFF.

This CDR3 is CASSPTGQGSEQYF. The DNA of the CDR3 is TGTGCCAGCTCACCCACGGGACAGGGATCCGAGCAGTACTTC. The chain has TRBV18 and TRBJ2-7, with 9 bases identical to TRBD1. CDR1 is KGHSH and CDR2 is LQKENI in the germline V gene. This CDR3 spans 14 amino acids. The junction had 6 bases not matched to a gene; V was cut back by 3 bases and J by 6 bases.

V usage is TRBV5-1 and J usage is TRBJ2-5; 9 nucleotides match TRBD1. Germline V gives CDR1 SGHRS, CDR2 YFSETQ. The CDR3 totals 15 residues. V trimming: 1 base; J trimming: 2 bases; junction bases outside the gene matches: 3. The CDR3: CASSLPGQGQETQYF. Here the CDR3 DNA reads TGCGCCAGCAGCTTGCCCGGACAGGGGCAAGAGACCCAGTACTTC. The full variable domain, its missing parts supplied by reference TRBV5-1 and TRBJ2-5, is KAGVTQTPRYLIKTRGQQVTLSCSPISGHRSVSWYQQTPGQGLQFLFEYFSETQRNKGNFPGRFSGRQFSNSRSEMNVSTLELGDSALYLCASSLPGQGQETQYFGPGTRLLVL.

The chain employs TRBV5-1 and TRBJ1-1; TRBD1 matches at 10 bases. Germline CDR1 SGHRS, CDR2 YFSETQ. The CDR3 loop spans 14 amino acids. Trimming removed 2 bases from V and 4 bases from J; junction bases left unmatched: 2. In DNA, the CDR3 is TGCGCCAGCAGCTTTGGGACAGGGGTCACTGAAGCTTTCTTT. This sequence encodes CASSFGTGVTEAFF.

The V and J genes are TRBV6-1 and TRBJ1-2, with TRBD1 identical over 7 bases. The germline V gene has CDR1 MNHNS and CDR2 SASEGT. The CDR3 runs 16 residues. Trimming removed 4 bases from V and 5 bases from J; junction bases left unmatched: 13. CDR3 sequence: CASSAFLGTDNYGYTF. DNA for the CDR3: TGTGCCAGCAGTGCCTTCCTCGGGACAGATAATTATGGCTACACCTTC.

This clone was picked up a small number of times. The chain recombines TRBV9 with TRBJ1-1; possibly TRBD1 for D (6 bases). The CDR3 runs to 15 residues. The germline V gene encodes CDR1 SGDLS and CDR2 YYNGEE. The V gene lost 5 bases and the J gene lost 2 bases, with 16 bases spanning the gap. The CDR3 region has the DNA TGTGCCAGCAGGCCTACAGGGTCTCAAAACACTGAAGCTTTCTTT. This sequence encodes CASRPTGSQNTEAFF.

The gene calls are TRBV6-5 and TRBJ2-1; D may be TRBD2 (5 bases). Germline V gene lookup returns CDR1 MNHEY and CDR2 SVGAGI. The CDR3 sequence is 13 residues long. The germline V and J ends were trimmed by 4 bases and 8 bases, with 12 bases remaining between them. CDR3 bases: TGTGCCAGCAGTTTCCTAGCTAGGGATGAGCAGTTCTTC. It specifies CASSFLARDEQFF.

This chain joins TRBV18 and TRBJ1-1, with D tentatively TRBD1 (5 bases). V lost 6 bases and J 3 bases, leaving 20 bases between the germline ends. The CDR3 runs to 16 residues. Germline V CDR1 and CDR2: KGHSH, LQKENI. The CDR3 loop reads CASSLNLGRGYTEAFF. The CDR3, as DNA: TGTGCCAGCTCTCTCAACCTTGGGCGGGGGTACACTGAAGCTTTCTTT.

The chain links TRBV25-1 to TRBJ2-7; no clear D gene. V lost 3 bases and J 2 bases, leaving 14 bases between the germline ends. The CDR3 contains 15 residues. Germline V gives CDR1 MGHDK, CDR2 SYGVNS. CDR3 amino acids: CASSDSKPGTYEQYF. As DNA, the CDR3 is TGTGCCAGCAGTGATTCTAAGCCGGGCACCTACGAGCAGTACTTC.

This sequence joins TRBV2 and TRBJ1-2; D perhaps matches TRBD1 (5 bases). V was cut by 7 bases and J by 7 bases, with 16 bases left in between. Germline CDR1 is SNHLY and CDR2 is FYNNEI. The CDR3 length is 13 residues. CDR3 region: CASNGIRGSGYTF. CDR3 in DNA: TGTGCCAGCAACGGGATAAGGGGTAGTGGCTACACCTTC.

This clone was seen only once. The rearrangement joins TRBV6-5 to TRBJ1-2; the D gene is possibly TRBD1 (5 bases). Between the trimmed V and J ends, which lost 0 bases and 4 bases, there was a span of 12 bases. Germline lookup yields CDR1 MNHEY and CDR2 SVGAGI. This CDR3 is 15 amino acids long. CDR3 sequence: CASSYSRQPSYGYTF. The DNA for the CDR3 is TGTGCCAGCAGTTACTCGCGACAGCCTTCCTATGGCTACACCTTC.

This chain links TRBV28 with TRBJ2-1, with 7 bases lining up with TRBD1. Germline V gene sequence: CDR1 MDHEN, CDR2 SYDVKM. The CDR3 has 15 residues. V lost 6 bases and J lost 7; bases outside the gene matches: 12. CDR3 bases: TGTGCCAGCAGGGTTAGGTCGGACAGGACGAATGAGCAGTTCTTC. This sequence encodes CASRVRSDRTNEQFF.

The gene calls are TRBV15 and TRBJ2-6; D not certain. The ends were cut back, 3 bases at V and 0 bases at J, with 6 bases in the middle. The CDR3 is 15 residues long. Germline loops: CDR1 LNHNV, CDR2 YYDKDF (reference sequence). CDR3 bases: TGTGCCACCAGCAGTTGGAGCTCTGGGGCCAACGTCCTGACTTTC. Protein: CATSSWSSGANVLTF.